This record concerns one TCR beta chain sequence. Clones were sequenced by immunoSEQ multiplex PCR, and TCRdb holds only the in-frame ones, with some missing. This sample has approximately 220,000 clones, with 83% found just once. The sample comes from a study of blood T cell repertoires in COVID-19. About the study: COVID-19 samples, acute and convalescent, were from the United States, Italy and Spain. From T cells, B-cell-depleted T cells, or PBMCs came the material, which was cDNA or gDNA.

The CDR3 is 17 amino acids. Trimming cost V 3 bases and J 4 bases, with 21 bases left between them. Germline V CDR1 and CDR2: MDHEN, SYDVKM. The origin of this receptor is a woman in her 40s with active or convalescent COVID-19. The V gene is TRBV28, the J gene TRBJ1-2, with TRBD1 as a possible D gene (6 bases). Sequencing was done on a sample of peripheral blood. The CDR3 DNA sequence: TGTGCCAGCAGTTTTTTTAACCTTAGACAGGCCATCTATGGCTACACCTTC. Protein sequence: CASSFFNLRQAIYGYTF.